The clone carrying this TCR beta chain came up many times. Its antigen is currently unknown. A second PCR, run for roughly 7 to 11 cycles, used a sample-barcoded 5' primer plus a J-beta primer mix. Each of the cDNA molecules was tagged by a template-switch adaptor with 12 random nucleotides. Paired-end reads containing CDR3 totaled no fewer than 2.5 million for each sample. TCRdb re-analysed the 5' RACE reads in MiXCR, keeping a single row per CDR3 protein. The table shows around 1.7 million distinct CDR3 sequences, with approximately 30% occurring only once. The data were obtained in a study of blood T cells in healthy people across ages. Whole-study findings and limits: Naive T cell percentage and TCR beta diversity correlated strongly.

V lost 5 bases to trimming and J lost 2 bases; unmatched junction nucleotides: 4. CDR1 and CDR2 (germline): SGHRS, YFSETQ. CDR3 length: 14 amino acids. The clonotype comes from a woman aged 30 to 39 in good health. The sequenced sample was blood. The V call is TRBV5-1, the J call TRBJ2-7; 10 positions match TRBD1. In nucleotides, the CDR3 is TGCGCCAGCAGGCCCGGGACAGGGGCCTACGAGCAGTACTTC. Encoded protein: CASRPGTGAYEQYF.